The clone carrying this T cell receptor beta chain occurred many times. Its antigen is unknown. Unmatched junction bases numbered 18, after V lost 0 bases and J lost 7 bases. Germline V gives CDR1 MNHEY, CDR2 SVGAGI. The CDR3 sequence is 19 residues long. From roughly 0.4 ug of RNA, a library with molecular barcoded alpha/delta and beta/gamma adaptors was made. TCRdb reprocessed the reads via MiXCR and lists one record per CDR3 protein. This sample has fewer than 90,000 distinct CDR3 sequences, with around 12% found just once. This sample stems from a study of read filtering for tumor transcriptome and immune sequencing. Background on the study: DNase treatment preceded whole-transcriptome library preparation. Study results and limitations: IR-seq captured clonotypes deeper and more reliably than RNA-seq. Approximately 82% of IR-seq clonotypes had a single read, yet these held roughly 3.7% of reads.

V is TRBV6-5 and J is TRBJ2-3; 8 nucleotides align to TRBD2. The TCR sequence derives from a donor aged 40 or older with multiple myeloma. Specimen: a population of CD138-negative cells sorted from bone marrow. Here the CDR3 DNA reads TGTGCCAGCAGTTACTCGGGGGTCGCCCCAGCGGGGGAAGGAAATACGCAGTATTTT. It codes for CASSYSGVAPAGEGNTQYF.